These 31 T cell receptor beta chains share one sample of origin, sequenced in a study of T-cell reconstitution after alpha-beta-depleted transplantation in children. Unique molecular identifiers were used to barcode this TCRbeta library. TCRdb re-called the PCR reads through MiXCR, storing one row per CDR3 protein. The repertoire holds approximately 400,000 distinct CDR3 sequences, around 9.9% seen once, with approximately 5% in the top ten. The input for sequencing was PBMCs from the stem cell graft donor, taken from the stem cell graft. These receptors were taken from a human donor who donated a stem cell graft to a child with acute myeloid leukemia.

This clonotype was seen ten or more times. This chain joins TRBV29-1 and TRBJ1-4, with 9 positions matching TRBD1. V trimming: 7 bases; J trimming: 3 bases; junction bases outside the gene matches: 6. The V gene's germline CDR1 is SQVTM and CDR2 ANQGSEA. CDR3 length: 14 amino acids. The CDR3 nucleotides are TGCAGCGCCCGGGACAGGGTAGCTAATGAAAAACTGTTTTTT. Translated, it gives CSARDRVANEKLFF.

There are many counts of this clonotype. A read error may account for a junction end that differs from germline. CDR3 loop: CASSLGTGETQYF. DNA of the CDR3: TGCGCCAGCAGCTTGGGGACAGGAGAGACCCAGTACTTC. This chain links TRBV7-2 with TRBJ2-5; TRBD1 matches at 8 bases. The CDR3 contains 13 residues. Germline V gene lookup returns CDR1 SGHTA and CDR2 FQGNSA.

Regarding this clonotype: Compared with germline, one end of the junction differs, possibly owing to a read error. The V gene is TRBV3-1, the J gene TRBJ1-2; TRBD1 matches at 7 bases. CDR1 and CDR2 from the germline V gene are LGHDT and YNNKEL (reference sequence). This CDR3 contains 16 residues. CDR3 sequence reads: CACSLSDRPTNYGYTF. DNA of the CDR3: TGTGCCTGCAGCCTATCGGACAGGCCAACTAACTATGGCTACACCTTC.

The chain links TRBV12-5 to TRBJ2-2; D unresolved. The CDR3 has 15 residues. Trimming pared 0 bases from V and 5 bases from J, leaving 10 bases between. Germline-derived CDR1 and CDR2 are LGHNT and FRNRAP. DNA of the CDR3: TGTGCTAGTGGTTTGGTACCAGGTGGGACCGGGGAGCTGTTTTTT. Protein product: CASGLVPGGTGELFF.

This clonotype has a handful of counts. This chain links TRBV7-2 with TRBJ1-2; TRBD1 might be the D (5 bases). CDR1 is SGHTA, CDR2 FQGNSA, per germline. Trimming left V 5 bases short and J 3 bases short, with 10 bases between. The CDR3 has 13 amino acids. The CDR3 nucleotides are TGTGCCAGCAGCCCAAGGGACCACTATGGCTACACCTTC. Its translation: CASSPRDHYGYTF.

This clonotype occurred many times. V is TRBV20-1 and J is TRBJ2-2, with D tentatively TRBD1 (6 bases). The V gene's germline CDR1 is DFQATT and CDR2 SNEGSKA (reference sequence). The CDR3 sequence is 12 residues long. Trimming removed 4 bases at V and 6 bases at J, with 9 bases between. The CDR3 DNA follows: TGCAGTGCTATCGACAGGCCCGGGGAGCTGTTTTTT. Amino acid sequence: CSAIDRPGELFF.

Ten or more counts support this clonotype. The gene calls are TRBV20-1 and TRBJ2-5; TRBD1 aligns across 9 bases. The V gene's germline CDR1 is DFQATT and CDR2 SNEGSKA (reference sequence). V dropped 6 bases and J dropped 2; count of bases not matched to a gene: 10. The CDR3 runs 15 residues. The CDR3 DNA follows: TGCAGTGCAAATCCCGGGACAGGGTTGCAAGAGACCCAGTACTTC. It translates to CSANPGTGLQETQYF.

The chain joins TRBV7-9 to TRBJ2-2; no clear D gene. CDR1 and CDR2 (germline): SEHNR, FQNEAQ (reference sequence). The length of the CDR3 is 14 residues. Trimming stripped 4 bases from V and 4 bases from J, with 10 bases between. The CDR3 region has the DNA TGTGCCAGCAGCTCCCCTGTTACCACCGGGGAGCTGTTTTTT. Translation: CASSSPVTTGELFF.

This clonotype was seen at least ten times. This rearrangement joins TRBV29-1 to TRBJ2-1, with D hard to call. Trimming took 5 bases from V and 4 from J, leaving 12 bases between them. The germline gives CDR1 SQVTM, CDR2 ANQGSEA. The CDR3 contains 13 residues. The CDR3 nucleotides are TGCAGCGTTTCCTCTATGGCTTACAATGAGCAGTTCTTC. Translation gives CSVSSMAYNEQFF.

This clonotype was seen a few times. V gene TRBV20-1 combines with J gene TRBJ2-3; TRBD2 aligns across 12 bases. With 4 bases clipped from V and 6 bases from J, the junction kept 20 bases outside the gene matches. This CDR3 spans 19 amino acids. Per the germline V gene, CDR1 is DFQATT and CDR2 is SNEGSKA (reference sequence). The DNA for the CDR3 is TGCAGTGCTAATTTGCCAGGACTAGCGGGATCGCGTTTGGGTGATACGCAGTATTTT. This codes for CSANLPGLAGSRLGDTQYF.

The rearrangement uses TRBV20-1 and TRBJ2-1; D might be TRBD1 or TRBD2, each matching 5 bases. The V gene lost 6 bases and the J gene lost 8 bases, with 23 bases spanning the gap. The CDR3 extends over 15 amino acids. Germline values: CDR1 DFQATT, CDR2 SNEGSKA (reference sequence). The CDR3 region has the DNA TGCAGTGCGCGAGGGCTTCCCGGGGCCGACGATGAGCAGTTCTTC. It is translated as CSARGLPGADDEQFF.

This clonotype was seen ten or more times. The chain has TRBV5-1 and TRBJ2-2, with 8 positions matching TRBD1. The CDR3 has 13 residues. Germline V gene lookup returns CDR1 SGHRS and CDR2 YFSETQ. V gave up 9 bases and J gave up 4 bases; unmatched junction bases: 5. CDR3 sequence (DNA): TGCGCCACGGCGGACAGGGTCACCGGGGAGCTGTTTTTT. This gives the protein CATADRVTGELFF.

The rearrangement uses TRBV7-6 and TRBJ2-2; D uncertain. CDR3 size: 16 residues. V lost 2 bases and J 3 bases, leaving 13 bases between the germline ends. CDR1 SGHVS and CDR2 FNYEAQ come from the germline V gene. The CDR3 here is CASSLNTDPHTGELFF. CDR3 sequence (DNA): TGTGCCAGCAGCTTAAATACCGACCCACACACCGGGGAGCTGTTTTTT.

This clonotype has only one observation. The J gene is TRBJ1-2, the V gene TRBV27; a weak D match, TRBD1 (5 bases). The V end lost 6 bases, the J end lost 1 base, and 9 bases lay between the germline ends. Germline lookup yields CDR1 MNHEY and CDR2 SMNVEV (reference sequence). CDR3 length: 13 amino acids. The chain's CDR3 is CASRRTINYGYTF. The CDR3 bases are TGTGCCAGCAGACGGACAATTAACTATGGCTACACCTTC.

This clonotype turned up a few times. This chain joins TRBV7-9 and TRBJ2-2; D is undetermined. Germline V gene data show CDR1 as SEHNR and CDR2 as FQNEAQ (reference sequence). This CDR3 is built from 12 residues. V was pared by 2 bases and J by 9 bases, with 7 bases between. CDR3 region: CASSLNPRELFF. As DNA, the CDR3 is TGTGCCAGCAGCTTAAATCCCCGGGAGCTGTTTTTT.

The J gene is TRBJ2-1, the V gene TRBV7-3, with D possibly matching TRBD1 (6 bases). This CDR3 has 14 residues. The ends were cut back, 5 bases at V and 5 bases at J, with 13 bases in the middle. CDR1 SGHTA and CDR2 FQGTGA come from the germline V gene. For the CDR3, the DNA is TGTGCCAGCAGCCTATCAGGGGCCCACAATGAGCAGTTCTTC. This gives the protein CASSLSGAHNEQFF.

The chain is built from TRBV2 and TRBJ2-5; D is uncertain. Germline V gene lookup returns CDR1 SNHLY and CDR2 FYNNEI. V was cut by 8 bases and J by 3 bases, with 13 bases left in between. This CDR3 comprises 13 residues. CDR3 sequence reads: CASGSGLKETQYF. CDR3 nucleotides: TGTGCCAGCGGATCCGGGCTAAAAGAGACCCAGTACTTC.

This clonotype showed up many times. The chain carries TRBV5-1 and TRBJ2-5; D could derive from TRBD1 or TRBD2 (5 bases each). From germline, CDR1 is SGHRS and CDR2 YFSETQ. The CDR3 is made up of 13 amino acids. V was cut by 7 bases and J by 5 bases, with 15 bases left in between. The chain's CDR3 is CASWQGGSETQYF. The DNA of the CDR3 is TGCGCCAGCTGGCAGGGCGGGTCGGAGACCCAGTACTTC.

This clonotype was counted only a few times. The chain combines TRBV5-1 with TRBJ2-1; TRBD1 might be the D (5 bases). V lost 4 bases and J lost 0, with 11 bases in between. Germline CDR1 is SGHRS and CDR2 is YFSETQ. The CDR3 extends over 15 amino acids. The CDR3 DNA follows: TGCGCCAGCAGCCGGACAACCCTCTCCTACAATGAGCAGTTCTTC. Protein product: CASSRTTLSYNEQFF.

The genes are TRBV4-3 and TRBJ2-7, with D perhaps being TRBD1 or TRBD2 (5 bases each). Germline V gene sequence: CDR1 LGHNA, CDR2 YSLEER. The CDR3 runs to 15 residues. Trimming took off 0 bases at V and 0 bases at J, with 9 bases between the two ends. The CDR3: CASSQERDASYEQYF. CDR3 nucleotide sequence: TGCGCCAGCAGCCAAGAACGGGACGCCTCCTACGAGCAGTACTTC.

The V call is TRBV6-5, the J call TRBJ1-2; 7 bases line up with TRBD1. Per germline, CDR1 MNHEY and CDR2 SVGAGI. There are 17 residues in the CDR3. Trimming took 0 bases from V and 5 from J; bases not matched to a gene: 12. CDR3: CASSYSAGGGVRYGYTF. As DNA, the CDR3 is TGTGCCAGCAGTTACTCTGCAGGGGGGGGCGTTCGGTATGGCTACACCTTC.

V usage is TRBV5-1 and J usage is TRBJ2-1; 8 nucleotides agree with TRBD1. Germline loops: CDR1 SGHRS, CDR2 YFSETQ. The CDR3 loop spans 15 amino acids. With V trimmed by 4 bases and J by 5 bases, 8 bases remained unmatched. In nucleotides, the CDR3 is TGCGCCAGCAGCCCTGGGACAGGAATTAACAATGAGCAGTTCTTC. Translated: CASSPGTGINNEQFF.

J is TRBJ2-3 and V is TRBV5-1, with D uncertain. V gave up 0 bases and J gave up 3 bases, with 11 bases separating them. This CDR3 contains 15 residues. Germline V gene sequence: CDR1 SGHRS, CDR2 YFSETQ. CDR3 region: CASSLEVAGTDTQYF. DNA for the CDR3: TGCGCCAGCAGCTTGGAAGTAGCAGGTACAGATACGCAGTATTTT.

This clonotype was detected many times. The chain recombines TRBV12-3 or TRBV12-4 with TRBJ1-2; D remains unclear. The CDR3 runs to 12 residues. Trimming pared 5 bases from V and 8 bases from J, leaving 12 bases between. CDR3 nucleotide sequence: TGTGCCAGCAGTCTTCTGGCGGGGGGCTACACCTTC. Protein sequence: CASSLLAGGYTF.

The chain is built from TRBV7-2 and TRBJ1-5; D is possibly TRBD1 (6 bases). This CDR3 is built from 15 residues. Germline V gene data show CDR1 as SGHTA and CDR2 as FQGNSA. With 5 bases removed from V and 3 bases from J, the gap between germline ends came to 14 bases. Written as DNA, the CDR3 is TGTGCCAGCAGCCCGCTAGGGGGGCTCAATCAGCCCCAGCATTTT. This codes for CASSPLGGLNQPQHF.

J is TRBJ1-5 and V is TRBV7-2; TRBD1 matches 9 bases. J lost 15 bases, V lost 1 base, and 10 bases had no gene match. This CDR3 comprises 14 residues. CDR1 SGHTA and CDR2 FQGNSA come from the germline V gene. The CDR3 bases are TGTGCCAGCAGCTTAGAATCCGGGACAGGGAAGGCGCATTTT. Amino acid sequence: CASSLESGTGKAHF.

This clonotype was recorded a few times. This chain connects TRBV5-1 to TRBJ2-2, with D possibly called TRBD1 or TRBD2 (5 bases each). The germline gives CDR1 SGHRS, CDR2 YFSETQ. The CDR3 has 17 amino acids. Trimming pared 3 bases from V and 1 base from J, leaving 16 bases between. The DNA for the CDR3 is TGCGCCAGCAGCTCTTTCCGGGGACGGCGGAACACCGGGGAGCTGTTTTTT. Protein sequence: CASSSFRGRRNTGELFF.

CDR3 in DNA: TGTGCCAGCAGCCAATCCCCGCTTGGAGAGCAGTTCTTC. Amino acid sequence: CASSQSPLGEQFF. V usage is TRBV14 and J usage is TRBJ2-1; D not certain. V lost 2 bases to trimming and J lost 10 bases, with 12 bases between them. The CDR3 consists of 13 residues. Looked up from germline, CDR1 is SGHDN and CDR2 is FVKESK.

This clonotype was counted only a few times. The rearrangement links TRBV30 to TRBJ1-1; TRBD1 is a possible D gene (6 bases). Per the germline V gene, CDR1 is GTSNPN and CDR2 is SVGIG (reference sequence). Trimming stripped 7 bases from V and 4 bases from J, with 13 bases between. CDR3 length equals 12 residues. In DNA form, the CDR3 reads TGTGCCTCAACAAGGGGGGCCACTGAAGCTTTCTTT. Amino acid sequence: CASTRGATEAFF.

This clonotype has more than one count but fewer than ten. This chain links TRBV2 with TRBJ1-4, with 10 bases that match TRBD1. This CDR3 is built from 19 residues. V trimming: 6 bases; J trimming: 6 bases; junction bases outside the gene matches: 19. The germline V gene encodes CDR1 SNHLY and CDR2 FYNNEI. CDR3 in amino acids: CASSRRRQGAFRQYEKLFF. The CDR3 nucleotides read TGTGCCAGCAGCCGAAGGAGACAGGGGGCATTTCGCCAATATGAAAAACTGTTTTTT.

At least ten counts were recorded for this clonotype. This chain links TRBV6-2 or TRBV6-3 with TRBJ2-7, with a weak D call TRBD2 (5 bases). The CDR3 contains 14 residues. V gave up 5 bases and J gave up 5 bases, with 16 bases separating them. CDR1 is MNHEY and CDR2 is SVGEGT in the germline V gene. This CDR3 reads CASSHPERRDEQYV. In DNA, the CDR3 is TGTGCCAGCAGTCACCCCGAACGGCGGGACGAGCAGTACGTC.